What follows is one T cell receptor (beta chain) and its context. This clonotype has at least ten counts. The antigen it recognizes is unknown. Base qualities are not at hand, and no much larger clone is one base apart. This sample stems from a study of CD8 T cells in ankylosing spondylitis (dated by TCRdb to 2016 to 2017). Regarding the research as a whole: To find TCR variants linked to disease, the study profiled T cell receptor beta repertoires in ankylosing spondylitis patients and healthy donors. Samples of peripheral blood were taken, and for ankylosing spondylitis patients, synovial fluid was collected as well. In total, the full study cohort was made up of nearly 110 healthy donors and more than 20 ankylosing spondylitis patients.

Paper-wide results and their limitations: The disease-linked clones were reported as significantly enriched in matched synovial fluid samples from ankylosing spondylitis patients. Some motif variants were previously reported in synovial fluid and blood of reactive arthritis patients, suggesting common disease-initiation mechanisms. Blood from ankylosing spondylitis patients appeared to be characterized by a TCR beta motif composed of about eight highly homologous amino acid variants. The disease-linked clones showed a CD8+ phenotype and occurred at relatively low frequencies in peripheral blood.

Synovial fluid samples were paired with blood samples taken from the same ankylosing spondylitis patients. Reads for this sample came from an Illumina HiSeq 2500. TCR beta libraries were prepared by quantitative 5'-RACE with molecular barcodes. Turning to the authors' computational methods: A new computational method, built on a probabilistic model of VDJ rearrangement, was used to identify disease-linked TCR variants. TCRdb applied fastp at Q25 and MiXCR to the public reads, then kept only in-frame beta chains. Rows are combined by CDR3 protein, so each entry shows the most common genes and DNA. It is TCRdb's table, rather than the study itself, that gives the V and J calls and clone size. Counted in this sample were some 130,000 distinct CDR3 sequences; 6.5% to 8.5% of them appeared once. Roughly 7.2% of the sample comes from the top ten. V is pruned by 4 bases and J by 3 bases, leaving 5 bases of the junction without a gene match. Sequences SGHRS (CDR1) and YFSETQ (CDR2) are obtained from the germline V gene. The CDR3 holds 14 amino acids from the cysteine to the phenylalanine. The kept DNA is CDR3 alone, 42 bases in frame from the first base.

The chain is encoded by TRBV5-1 joined to TRBJ2-3; 7 middle bases align to TRBD2. The sample consisted of synovial fluid, either unsorted or a sorted T cell fraction (not recorded which). The sequence came from a male donor with ankylosing spondylitis. The DNA sequence reads TGCGCCAGCAGCCCTAGCGGATTAACAGATACGCAGTATTTT. The resulting protein is CASSPSGLTDTQYF.